The rows below give T cell receptor beta chains drawn from one sample of a study of blood T cell repertoires in COVID-19. Sequenced by immunoSEQ multiplex PCR; TCRdb stores in-frame clones only, minus some. The data contain fewer than 250,000 clones, about 90% of them singletons. Sequenced: peripheral blood. All receptors derive from a man aged 55-75 years with COVID-19, enrolled during active disease. Both conserved end residues are part of each CDR3. The D gene is left open where the match is weak. Clone size, where shown, is once, few, many, or a class for clones that have expanded.

j_gene: TRBJ1-6
abundance: .
v_gene: TRBV2
d_gene: TRBD1
CDR3nt: TGTGCCAGCAACAGGGGGGCCACCTATAATTCACCCCTCCACTTT
CDR3aa: CASNRGATYNSPLHF

j_gene: TRBJ1-4
abundance: .
v_gene: TRBV18
d_gene: .
CDR3nt: TGTGCCAGCTCACCACGTGAAGGAGGCGAAAAACTGTTTTTT
CDR3aa: CASSPREGGEKLFF

j_gene: TRBJ2-3
abundance: .
v_gene: TRBV24-1
d_gene: .
CDR3nt: TGTGCCACCAGTGGCCGACAGGCAAGCACAGATACGCAGTATTTT
CDR3aa: CATSGRQASTDTQYF

j_gene: TRBJ2-3
abundance: once
v_gene: TRBV18
d_gene: .
CDR3nt: TGTGCCAGCTCACCAGGGGCCTCTACCCGAGATACGCAGTATTTT
CDR3aa: CASSPGASTRDTQYF

j_gene: TRBJ1-5
abundance: .
v_gene: TRBV7-2
d_gene: .
CDR3nt: TGTGCCAGCAGCGCAGTCGGGAATCAGCCCCAGCATTTT
CDR3aa: CASSAVGNQPQHF

j_gene: TRBJ2-3
abundance: .
v_gene: TRBV24-1
d_gene: .
CDR3nt: TGTGCCACCAGTGATTTGTCCTCCAGTGGTGATACGCAGTATTTT
CDR3aa: CATSDLSSSGDTQYF

j_gene: TRBJ1-5
abundance: .
v_gene: TRBV4-1
d_gene: TRBD1
CDR3nt: TGCGCCAGCAGCCCGACAGGGGGCGGGAATCAGCCCCAGCATTTT
CDR3aa: CASSPTGGGNQPQHF

j_gene: TRBJ2-7
abundance: .
v_gene: TRBV10-3
d_gene: .
CDR3nt: TGTGCCACCGCGACACGATACGAGCAGTACTTC
CDR3aa: CATATRYEQYF

j_gene: TRBJ1-4
abundance: .
v_gene: TRBV3-1/TRBV3-2
d_gene: TRBD1
CDR3nt: TGTGCCAGCAGCCAAAGGACAGGGGGCGAAAAACTGTTTTTT
CDR3aa: CASSQRTGGEKLFF

j_gene: TRBJ1-1
abundance: .
v_gene: TRBV7-9
d_gene: .
CDR3nt: TGTGCCAGCAGCCTACCATACGGTGAAGCTTTCTTT
CDR3aa: CASSLPYGEAFF

j_gene: TRBJ1-3
abundance: .
v_gene: TRBV15
d_gene: TRBD1
CDR3nt: TGTGCCACCAGCCGACAGGGTACAAACACCATATATTTT
CDR3aa: CATSRQGTNTIYF

j_gene: TRBJ1-3
abundance: .
v_gene: TRBV10-2
d_gene: .
CDR3nt: TGCGCCAGCAGCTCACAGGGAACTGGAAACACCATATATTTT
CDR3aa: CASSSQGTGNTIYF

j_gene: TRBJ2-6
abundance: .
v_gene: TRBV19
d_gene: .
CDR3nt: TGTGCCAGTAGTATACAGGGGTCTGGGGCCAACGTCCTGACTTTC
CDR3aa: CASSIQGSGANVLTF

j_gene: TRBJ2-1
abundance: .
v_gene: TRBV5-1
d_gene: TRBD2
CDR3nt: TGCGCCAGCAGCTTAATAGCGGGGGAAGGCAATGAGCAGTTCTTC
CDR3aa: CASSLIAGEGNEQFF

j_gene: TRBJ1-1
abundance: .
v_gene: TRBV3-1/TRBV3-2
d_gene: .
CDR3nt: TGTGCCAGCACTCAACGGGGAGGAAGGACTGAAGCTTTCTTT
CDR3aa: CASTQRGGRTEAFF

j_gene: TRBJ1-1
abundance: .
v_gene: TRBV29-1
d_gene: .
CDR3nt: TGCAGCGTTGAAGCTTTTGGGGAAGGGAGCGCTTTCTTT
CDR3aa: CSVEAFGEGSAFF

j_gene: TRBJ1-2
abundance: .
v_gene: TRBV28
d_gene: TRBD1
CDR3nt: TGTGCCAGCATTCGTCGCCGGGACAGGGGCCTCATTGATGGCTACACCTTC
CDR3aa: CASIRRRDRGLIDGYTF

j_gene: TRBJ2-1
abundance: .
v_gene: TRBV28
d_gene: TRBD2
CDR3nt: TGTGCCAGCAGTTCTCCGCTAGCGGGATCATACAATGAGCAGTTCTTC
CDR3aa: CASSSPLAGSYNEQFF

j_gene: TRBJ2-1
abundance: .
v_gene: TRBV2
d_gene: .
CDR3nt: TGTGCCAGCAGTGAGGGTGGCGGGACGGCAAAAGATGAGCAGTTCTTC
CDR3aa: CASSEGGGTAKDEQFF

j_gene: TRBJ2-7
abundance: .
v_gene: TRBV19
d_gene: .
CDR3nt: TGTGCCAGTAGTATGGAATCTAGCTTCGAGCAGTACTTC
CDR3aa: CASSMESSFEQYF

j_gene: TRBJ2-1
abundance: .
v_gene: TRBV7-9
d_gene: TRBD1
CDR3nt: TGTGCCAGCAGCAAACAGGGGAATAATATTTACAATGAGCAGTTCTTC
CDR3aa: CASSKQGNNIYNEQFF

j_gene: TRBJ2-1
abundance: .
v_gene: TRBV5-1
d_gene: .
CDR3nt: TGCGCCAGCAGCAGGGTCGGTGGCAGGGGGTTCTTC
CDR3aa: CASSRVGGRGFF

j_gene: TRBJ2-5
abundance: .
v_gene: TRBV9
d_gene: TRBD1
CDR3nt: TGTGCCAGCAGCGGACGGGACAGGGGAGAGACCCAGTACTTC
CDR3aa: CASSGRDRGETQYF

j_gene: TRBJ1-1
abundance: .
v_gene: TRBV18
d_gene: TRBD1
CDR3nt: TGTGCCAGCTCACCACCGACTCAGGGGGGTCCTGAAGCTTTCTTT
CDR3aa: CASSPPTQGGPEAFF

j_gene: TRBJ2-2
abundance: .
v_gene: TRBV15
d_gene: .
CDR3nt: TGTGCCACCAGCACCGAGTTTGCCGGGGAGCTGTTTTTT
CDR3aa: CATSTEFAGELFF

j_gene: TRBJ1-1
abundance: .
v_gene: TRBV11-2
d_gene: TRBD1
CDR3nt: TGTGCCAGCAGCCCCCAGGGGACAGGGATCACTGAAGCTTTCTTT
CDR3aa: CASSPQGTGITEAFF

j_gene: TRBJ1-2
abundance: .
v_gene: TRBV27
d_gene: TRBD1
CDR3nt: TGTGCCAGCAGCACTTCAACAGGGGGAGGCTACACCTTC
CDR3aa: CASSTSTGGGYTF